The source of this TCR beta chain is a study of cytomegalovirus exposure and HLA in healthy donors. Study overall: Of the donors genotyped, some 400 in all, around 76% fell in the Caucasian-associated ancestry cluster. Study-wide findings and caveats: It was taken for granted in presence/absence analyses that sequencing depth across donors was roughly uniform. Among donors in an Asian-associated ancestry cluster, a later analysis reportedly found fewer N-insertions than the roughly 610-donor mean. Most TCR sequences were uncommon, yet certain public TCRs appeared in many donors.

A single count supports this clone. The antigen is undetermined. V was cut by 6 bases and J by 5 bases, with 13 bases left in between. Germline values: CDR1 SNHLY, CDR2 FYNNEI. This CDR3 region has 13 residues. Researchers ran the PCR with 60 Vbeta and 13 Jbeta primers. This table comes from immunoSEQ multiplex PCR, and its TCRdb copy is limited to in-frame clones, with some not included. The sample lists a few hundred thousand clones, 85% to 90% occurring once. Material for sequencing was PBMCs. V and J are TRBV2 and TRBJ1-2, with unresolved D. The sequence was collected from a woman aged 18-30 years in good health and CMV-seronegative. CDR3 sequence: CASSPQGRYGYTF. CDR3 bases: TGTGCCAGCAGCCCGCAAGGGAGGTATGGCTACACCTTC.